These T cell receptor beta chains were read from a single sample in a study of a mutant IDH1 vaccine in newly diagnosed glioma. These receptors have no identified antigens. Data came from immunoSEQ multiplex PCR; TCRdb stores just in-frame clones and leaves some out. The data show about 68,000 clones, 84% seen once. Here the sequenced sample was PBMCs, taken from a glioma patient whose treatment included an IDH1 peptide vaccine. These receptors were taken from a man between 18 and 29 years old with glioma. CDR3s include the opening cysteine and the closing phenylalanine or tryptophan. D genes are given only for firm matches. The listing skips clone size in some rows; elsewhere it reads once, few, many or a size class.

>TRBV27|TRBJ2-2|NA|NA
TGTGCCAGCAGACCTTACAGGGCGAACACCGGGGAGCTGTTTTTT
CASRPYRANTGELFF
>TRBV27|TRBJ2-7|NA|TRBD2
TGTGCCAGCCGACCCGGGACTAGCGGGGTTCCCACCTACGAGCAGTACTTC
CASRPGTSGVPTYEQYF
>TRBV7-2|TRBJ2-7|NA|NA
TGTGCCAGCAGCGCGGGACAGAGCTTCTACGAGCAGTACTTC
CASSAGQSFYEQYF
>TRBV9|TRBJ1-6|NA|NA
TGTGCCAGCAGCCCCGGATTTACCTCCTATAATTCACCCCTCCACTTT
CASSPGFTSYNSPLHF
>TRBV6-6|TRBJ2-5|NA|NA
TGTGCCAGCAGTTATTCCGGGAGAGGGGAGACCCAGTACTTC
CASSYSGRGETQYF
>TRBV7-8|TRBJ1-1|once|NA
TGTGCCAGCAGCTCCGAGGGGCGCAGCCTAAACACTGAAGCTTTCTTT
CASSSEGRSLNTEAFF
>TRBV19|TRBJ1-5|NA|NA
TGTGCCAGTAGCGGAAAACCAGAGCCCCAGCATTTT
CASSGKPEPQHF
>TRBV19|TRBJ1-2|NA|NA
TGTGCCAGTAGTATAGATTTCGGCAGCAGCTCTAACTATGGCTACACCTTC
CASSIDFGSSSNYGYTF
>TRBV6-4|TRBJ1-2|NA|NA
TGTGCCAGCAGTGAACCCCACGGTGGCACCTTC
CASSEPHGGTF
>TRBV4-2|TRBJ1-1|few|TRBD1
TGTGCCAGCAGCCCCGGACAGGGGAACACTGAAGCTTTCTTT
CASSPGQGNTEAFF
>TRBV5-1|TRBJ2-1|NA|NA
TGCGCCAGCAGCTTGAGCTTTGGGGAAGGCGATGAGCAGTTCTTC
CASSLSFGEGDEQFF
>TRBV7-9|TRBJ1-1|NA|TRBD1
TGTGCCAGCAGCTTAGGCCCCACAGGGGCAACCAACACTGAAGCTTTCTTT
CASSLGPTGATNTEAFF
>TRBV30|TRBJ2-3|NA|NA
TGTGCCTGGAGTGTAGGAACAGGGAACACAGATACGCAGTATTTT
CAWSVGTGNTDTQYF
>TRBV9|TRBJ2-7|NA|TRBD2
TGTGCCAGCAGCGTAGAGGGTTCCGGGACTAACTACGAGCAGTACTTC
CASSVEGSGTNYEQYF
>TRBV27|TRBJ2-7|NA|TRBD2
TGTGCCAGCAGTTTTTGGGGGACTAGTTCCTACGAGCAGTACTTC
CASSFWGTSSYEQYF
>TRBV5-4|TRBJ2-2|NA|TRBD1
TGTGCCAGCAGCTTCGGACAGGGAAAAACCGGGGAGCTGTTTTTT
CASSFGQGKTGELFF
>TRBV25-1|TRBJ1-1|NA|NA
TGTGCCAGCAGGGATACGGGTGAAGCTTTCTTT
CASRDTGEAFF
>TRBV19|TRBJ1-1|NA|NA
TGTGCCACCGGAACTGGGGGGAACACTGAAGCTTTCTTT
CATGTGGNTEAFF
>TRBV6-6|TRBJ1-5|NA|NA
TGTGCCAGCACCTTTCGAACAGGTAGCAATCAGCCCCAGCATTTT
CASTFRTGSNQPQHF
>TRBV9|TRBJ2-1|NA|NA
TGTGCCAGCAGCCCGCCGGGACGGTACAATGAGCAGTTCTTC
CASSPPGRYNEQFF
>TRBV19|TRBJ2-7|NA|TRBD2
TGTGCCAGTAGTGCGACTAGCGGTTCCTACGAGCAGTACTTC
CASSATSGSYEQYF
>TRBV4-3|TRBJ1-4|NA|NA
TGCGCCAGCAGCCAAGATCGGCACGCGGGGACGCGGAAACTGTTTTTT
CASSQDRHAGTRKLFF